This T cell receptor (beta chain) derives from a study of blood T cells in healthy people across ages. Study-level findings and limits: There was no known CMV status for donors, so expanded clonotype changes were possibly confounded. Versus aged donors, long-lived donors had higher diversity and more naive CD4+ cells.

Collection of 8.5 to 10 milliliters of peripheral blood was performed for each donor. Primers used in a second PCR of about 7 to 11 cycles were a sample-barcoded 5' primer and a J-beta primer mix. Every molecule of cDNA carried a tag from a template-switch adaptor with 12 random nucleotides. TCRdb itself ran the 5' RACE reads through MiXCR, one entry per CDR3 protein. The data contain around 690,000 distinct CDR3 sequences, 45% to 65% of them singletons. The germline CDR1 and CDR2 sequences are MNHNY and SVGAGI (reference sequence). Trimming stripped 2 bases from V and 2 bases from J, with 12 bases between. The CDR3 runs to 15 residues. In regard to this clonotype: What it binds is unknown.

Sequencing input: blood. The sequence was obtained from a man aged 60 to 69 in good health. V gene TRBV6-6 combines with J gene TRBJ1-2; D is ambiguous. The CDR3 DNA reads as TGTGCCAGCAGTTACGGGCAGGAGGAGAACTATGGCTACACCTTC. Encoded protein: CASSYGQEENYGYTF.